The entry that follows covers one TCR beta chain sequence. The CDR3 runs to 14 residues. Trimming at V came to 2 bases and at J to 10 bases, leaving 8 bases not matched to a gene. Looked up from germline, CDR1 is SGHRS and CDR2 is YFSETQ. Tregs were sorted as CD4+CD25+CD127-/low cells. TCRdb re-analysed the 5' RACE reads in MiXCR, keeping a single row per CDR3 protein. This table holds more than 55,000 distinct CDR3 sequences, 26% found once. This TCR derives from a female donor with breast cancer. The chain uses TRBV5-1 and TRBJ2-1; TRBD2 aligns across 8 bases. Sample: tumor-infiltrating Tregs sorted from the breast tumor. CDR3 DNA sequence: TGCGCCAGCAGCTTAAGCGGGAGCATAGGGGAGCAGTTCTTC. Residues: CASSLSGSIGEQFF.